These 13 T cell receptor beta chains share one sample of origin, sequenced in a study of shared clonotypes between healthy human individuals. TCRdb's table, derived via immunoSEQ multiplex PCR, lists solely in-frame clones and lacks some. The sample holds a few million clones, 85% to 95% seen once. Sequences were obtained from naive CD4+ T cells from PBMCs. This sample's subset: CD45RA+ positively selected. The receptors shown here come from a man younger than 35 in good health. Some clones in this sample may be carry-over from other donors' samples.

This clone was seen once. The chain carries TRBV6-5 and TRBJ1-3; possible D gene TRBD1, 5 bases. The V end was cut by 6 bases, the J end by 0 bases, with 9 bases between. This CDR3 has 14 amino acids. Per germline, CDR1 MNHEY and CDR2 SVGAGI. CDR3 sequence: CASRQAASGNTIYF. DNA for the CDR3: TGTGCCAGCAGACAGGCCGCCTCTGGAAACACCATATATTTT.

About this clone itself: Within the sample, other DNA sequences also encode this same CDR3. The V gene is TRBV20-1, the J gene TRBJ2-7; possibly TRBD2 for D (5 bases). Germline V lookup: CDR1 DFQATT, CDR2 SNEGSKA (reference sequence). This CDR3 contains 11 residues. Trimming pared 6 bases from V and 1 base from J, leaving 7 bases between. CDR3 loop: CSARGSYEQYF. Here the CDR3 DNA reads TGCAGTGCACGAGGGTCCTACGAGCAGTACTTC.

This clone has more than one count but fewer than ten. CDR3 amino acids: CSAEGVEELFF. The CDR3 nucleotides are TGCAGCGCTGAGGGCGTCGAGGAACTGTTTTTT. The rearrangement links TRBV29-1 to TRBJ1-4; D is unresolved. CDR3 length: 11 residues. With 7 bases removed from V and 12 bases from J, the gap between germline ends came to 15 bases. The V gene's germline CDR1 is SQVTM and CDR2 ANQGSEA.

This clone was counted a single time. The rearrangement links TRBV28 to TRBJ1-4; TRBD1 matches 9 bases. Trimming removed 4 bases from V and 8 bases from J; junction bases left unmatched: 8. This CDR3 is built from 15 residues. Per the germline V gene, CDR1 is MDHEN and CDR2 is SYDVKM. The CDR3 is CASSSPSTGGEKLFF. CDR3 DNA: TGTGCCAGCAGTTCCCCCTCGACAGGGGGGGAAAAACTGTTTTTT.

This rearrangement joins TRBV27 to TRBJ2-7; tentative D call: TRBD1 (6 bases). The V and J ends lost 5 bases and 7 bases respectively, with 21 bases between them. The CDR3 spans 15 residues. Germline CDR1 is MNHEY and CDR2 is SMNVEV (reference sequence). CDR3 nucleotide sequence: TGTGCCAGCAGTCCTGACAGGCTTTCCGGTTGGGAGCAGTACTTC. Its translation is CASSPDRLSGWEQYF.

The rearrangement uses TRBV5-1 and TRBJ2-1, with TRBD2 matching 10 bases. This CDR3 region has 17 residues. Germline V gene sequence: CDR1 SGHRS, CDR2 YFSETQ. J was trimmed by 5 bases and V by 4 bases; bases with no gene match: 12. CDR3 in amino acids: CASSPSPGLAHDNEQFF. CDR3 bases: TGCGCCAGCAGCCCAAGCCCGGGACTAGCGCACGACAATGAGCAGTTCTTC.

Concerning this clone: The sample holds other DNA sequences that translate to the same CDR3. In nucleotides, the CDR3 is TGTGCCAGCAGCTTAACGGGGACTAGCTACGAGCAGTACTTC. Protein sequence: CASSLTGTSYEQYF. The rearrangement joins TRBV7-3 to TRBJ2-7, with 8 positions matching TRBD2. This CDR3 is built from 14 residues. CDR1 is SGHTA and CDR2 is FQGTGA in the germline V gene. After removal of 0 bases from V and 3 bases from J, the junction contained 1 base not matched to a gene.

V usage is TRBV30 and J usage is TRBJ2-3, with 10 bases lining up with TRBD2. The CDR3 is 15 amino acids. Germline CDR1 reads GTSNPN; CDR2 reads SVGIG (reference sequence). V shed 3 bases and J 1 base; nucleotides not matched to a gene: 4. DNA of the CDR3: TGTGCCTGGAGCCCCGGGACTAGCGGCACAGATACGCAGTATTTT. It yields the protein CAWSPGTSGTDTQYF. The whole variable domain, filled in from reference TRBV30 and TRBJ2-3, reads SQTIHQWPATLVQPVGSPLSLECTVEGTSNPNLYWYRQAAGRGLQLLFYSVGIGQISSEVPQNLSASRPQDRQFILSSKKLLLSDSGFYLCAWSPGTSGTDTQYFGPGTRLTVL.

The CDR3 region has the DNA TGTGCCAGCAGCTCCGAGGGTCCGGGGTTCTACAATGAGCAGTTCTTC. It specifies CASSSEGPGFYNEQFF. This chain joins TRBV7-2 and TRBJ2-1; perhaps TRBD2 as D (5 bases). Germline CDR1 and CDR2: SGHTA and FQGNSA. V shed 4 bases and J shed 3 bases, with 16 bases lying between them. The CDR3 sequence is 16 residues long.

The chain carries TRBV28 and TRBJ1-3; D gene unclear. The ends were cut back, 6 bases at V and 0 bases at J, with 9 bases in the middle. The CDR3 is made up of 14 amino acids. The germline V gene encodes CDR1 MDHEN and CDR2 SYDVKM. The CDR3 DNA follows: TGTGCCAGCAGAAGGACCGCCTCTGGAAACACCATATATTTT. As protein: CASRRTASGNTIYF.

The chain is built from TRBV19 and TRBJ2-7, with 7 bases lining up with TRBD1. Looked up from germline, CDR1 is LNHDA and CDR2 is SQIVND (reference sequence). CDR3 length equals 13 residues. The trim removed 4 bases at V and 5 bases at J, leaving 5 bases unmatched. The CDR3 DNA follows: TGTGCCAGTAGTAGACAGGGTGGGAACGAGCAGTACTTC. It codes for CASSRQGGNEQYF. The full variable domain, rest sourced from reference TRBV19 and TRBJ2-7, is DGGITQSPKYLFRKEGQNVTLSCEQNLNHDAMYWYRQDPGQGLRLIYYSQIVNDFQKGDIAEGYSVSREKKESFPLTVTSAQKNPTAFYLCASSRQGGNEQYFGPGTRLTVT.

The rearrangement links TRBV28 to TRBJ2-5; TRBD1 is a possible D gene (6 bases). The CDR3 covers 14 residues. Per the germline V gene, CDR1 is MDHEN and CDR2 is SYDVKM. V lost 6 bases and J lost 2, with 13 bases in between. The CDR3 sequence: CASSRGTIQETQYF. The CDR3 DNA follows: TGTGCCAGCAGCCGAGGGACAATTCAAGAGACCCAGTACTTC.

This chain connects TRBV5-1 to TRBJ1-1; possibly TRBD1 for D (6 bases). CDR1 and CDR2 (germline): SGHRS, YFSETQ. V gave up 4 bases and J gave up 1 base, with 11 bases separating them. This CDR3 comprises 14 residues. The CDR3 sequence is CASSKDRPNTEAFF. CDR3 nucleotide sequence: TGCGCCAGCAGCAAAGACAGGCCGAACACTGAAGCTTTCTTT.